This T cell receptor (beta chain) was sequenced for a study of type 1 regulatory T cells. Germline V gives CDR1 SGHVS, CDR2 FQNEAQ. This CDR3 is built from 13 residues. V was pared by 8 bases and J by 9 bases, with 11 bases of the junction left unmatched. TCRdb reanalysed the reads using MiXCR and keeps one entry per CDR3 protein. The data show 15,000 to 20,000 distinct CDR3 sequences, roughly 10% seen once. With respect to this clonotype: One base away lies a much larger clone, so this may be a sequencing read error. Because it lacks the conserved phenylalanine or tryptophan at the end, this CDR3 is likely a read error.

The receptor was derived from a human donor in good health. This chain uses TRBV7-8 with TRBJ2-3; 7 bases are a match to TRBD1. Sequencing was performed on CD4+ T cells, either the whole sample or a sorted fraction (not recorded which). The CDR3 here is CASRGDRKATQYL. CDR3 nucleotides: TGTGCCAGCCGAGGGGACAGAAAGGCGACGCAGTATCTT.